The rows below give T cell receptor beta chains drawn from one sample of a study of T cell changes during pregnancy in multiple sclerosis. The data were produced by immunoSEQ multiplex PCR, yet TCRdb's version contains in-frame clones alone and is incomplete. The table has about 21,000 clones, around 89% seen once. The sequencing here drew on CD8+ T cells from peripheral blood mononuclear cells, taken in the second trimester of pregnancy. These receptors were collected from a female donor in good health, enrolled as a control in a pregnancy study. CDR3s include the opening cysteine and the closing phenylalanine or tryptophan. D genes are given only for firm matches. Some rows mark clone size as missing; the rest say once, few, many or name a class of expanded clone.

j_call d_call v_call clone_size cdr3_aa cdr3_nt
TRBJ2-7 TRBD2 TRBV11-2 few CASSYRGAGLALSEQYF TGTGCCAGCAGCTACAGGGGGGCGGGACTAGCGTTAAGCGAGCAGTACTTC
TRBJ1-1 TRBD1 TRBV7-9 - CASSDQGEFGEAFF TGTGCCAGCAGCGATCAGGGGGAGTTTGGGGAAGCTTTCTTT
TRBJ2-1 TRBD2 TRBV10-3 - CAISEGGRSIDEQFF TGTGCCATCAGTGAAGGCGGGAGATCAATCGATGAGCAGTTCTTC
TRBJ2-3 TRBD2 TRBV7-9 - CASSPGGLAGLDSDTQYF TGTGCCAGCAGCCCCGGGGGACTAGCGGGCCTAGATTCAGATACGCAGTATTTT
TRBJ2-3 TRBD1 TRBV28 - CASSSGQGAGTDTQYF TGTGCCAGCAGTTCGGGACAGGGGGCGGGAACAGATACGCAGTATTTT
TRBJ1-2 - TRBV28 - CASSFPDRSYGYTF TGTGCCAGCAGTTTCCCCGACAGGTCCTATGGCTACACCTTC
TRBJ2-5 TRBD1 TRBV5-1 once CASSPWGRQGAVETQYF TGCGCCAGCAGCCCCTGGGGACGACAGGGGGCAGTTGAGACCCAGTACTTC
TRBJ2-3 - TRBV30 once CAWSQGVADTDTQYF TGTGCCTGGAGCCAAGGGGTGGCGGACACAGATACGCAGTATTTT
TRBJ2-7 - TRBV4-2 - CASSPPTAYEQYF TGTGCCAGCAGCCCTCCGACAGCCTACGAGCAGTACTTC
TRBJ2-3 TRBD2 TRBV6-1 once CASSGLAADTDTQYF TGTGCCAGCAGTGGACTAGCGGCCGACACAGATACGCAGTATTTT
TRBJ2-3 TRBD2 TRBV6-4 - CASSEVAGSEDTQYF TGTGCCAGCAGTGAGGTAGCGGGATCCGAAGATACGCAGTATTTT
TRBJ2-3 TRBD2 TRBV9 - CASSPRTSGGPDTQYF TGTGCCAGCAGCCCGCGGACTAGCGGGGGCCCAGATACGCAGTATTTT
TRBJ2-1 TRBD2 TRBV7-2 once CASSLTSGKNNEQFF TGTGCCAGCAGCCTGACTAGCGGGAAAAACAATGAGCAGTTCTTC
TRBJ2-7 - TRBV27 - CASSRGTGWGEQYF TGTGCCAGCAGCCGGGGGACCGGCTGGGGCGAGCAGTACTTC
TRBJ1-5 - TRBV27 - CASSSGHPAPRHF TGTGCCAGCAGTTCCGGACACCCAGCTCCCCGGCATTTT
TRBJ1-2 TRBD1 TRBV19 - CASSTGQGGYGYTF TGTGCCAGTAGTACTGGTCAGGGGGGCTATGGCTACACCTTC
TRBJ1-1 TRBD1 TRBV7-9 once CASRGQGDTEAFF TGTGCCAGCAGGGGACAGGGAGACACTGAAGCTTTCTTT
TRBJ2-1 TRBD2 TRBV6-4 - CASSEGLADLYNEQFF TGTGCCAGCAGTGAGGGACTAGCGGACCTCTACAATGAGCAGTTCTTC
TRBJ2-5 TRBD2 TRBV5-4 - CASSSGGETQYF TGTGCCAGCAGCTCGGGGGGGGAGACCCAGTACTTC
TRBJ1-4 - TRBV19 - CASSIGSEKLFF TGTGCCAGTAGTATTGGGAGTGAAAAACTGTTTTTT
TRBJ1-4 TRBD1 TRBV5-1 few CASSPGTENEKLFF TGCGCCAGCAGCCCGGGGACAGAGAATGAAAAACTGTTTTTT
TRBJ2-7 - TRBV27 once CASSLGGSYEQYF TGTGCCAGCAGTTTAGGAGGTTCCTACGAGCAGTACTTC
TRBJ1-6 TRBD1 TRBV6-5 - CASNEDRGLGSPLHF TGTGCCAGCAACGAGGACAGGGGGTTGGGTTCACCCCTCCACTTT
TRBJ1-2 TRBD1 TRBV28 - CASSPRTGLVYGYTF TGTGCCAGCAGTCCTCGGACAGGGTTGGTCTATGGCTACACCTTC
TRBJ1-1 - TRBV28 - CASSLNNMNTEAFF TGTGCCAGCAGTTTAAATAACATGAACACTGAAGCTTTCTTT
TRBJ1-1 - TRBV19 - CASSSSLGGRRTEAFF TGTGCCAGTAGTAGTTCGTTGGGGGGGCGTAGGACTGAAGCTTTCTTT
TRBJ2-1 - TRBV7-6 - CASSPRLGYNEQFF TGTGCCAGCAGCCCCAGACTGGGCTACAATGAGCAGTTCTTC
TRBJ2-1 - TRBV29-1 - CSVKLVQAPTDEQFF TGCAGCGTCAAACTGGTCCAGGCCCCTACAGATGAGCAGTTCTTC
TRBJ2-1 - TRBV6-1 - CARGAPFGGEQFF TGTGCCAGGGGGGCCCCCTTCGGCGGTGAGCAGTTCTTC
TRBJ1-5 - TRBV19 - CASGGGNQPQHF TGTGCCAGTGGGGGGGGAAATCAGCCCCAGCATTTT
TRBJ2-3 TRBD2 TRBV27 - CASSLGGGVYTDTQYF TGTGCCAGCAGTTTGGGCGGGGGGGTATACACAGATACGCAGTATTTT
TRBJ1-2 - TRBV2 - CASSNGGGYGYTF TGTGCCAGCAGTAATGGGGGCGGCTATGGCTACACCTTC
TRBJ2-1 - TRBV6-4 - CASSDSEGAGGKDEQFF TGTGCCAGCAGTGACTCGGAGGGGGCGGGGGGCAAGGATGAGCAGTTCTTC
TRBJ2-3 TRBD2 TRBV2 - CASKETSGTDTQYF TGTGCCAGCAAGGAGACTAGCGGCACAGATACGCAGTATTTT
TRBJ2-3 TRBD2 TRBV7-2 - CASSSTSGRGDTQYF TGTGCCAGCAGCTCTACTAGCGGGAGGGGAGATACGCAGTATTTT
TRBJ1-5 TRBD1 TRBV27 once CASSPGQGVQPQHF TGTGCCAGCAGTCCCGGACAGGGGGTACAGCCCCAGCATTTT
TRBJ2-3 - TRBV6-6 few CASSRGAEPDTQYF TGTGCCAGCAGCCGGGGGGCCGAGCCAGATACGCAGTATTTT
TRBJ1-1 - TRBV19 - CASRQGALEAFF TGTGCCAGTAGACAGGGCGCATTGGAAGCTTTCTTT
TRBJ2-5 - TRBV27 - CASSLGTNQETQYF TGTGCCAGCAGTTTAGGGACAAACCAAGAGACCCAGTACTTC
TRBJ2-5 TRBD2 TRBV7-9 - CASSLASGGAKTQYF TGTGCCAGCAGCTTAGCTAGCGGGGGGGCGAAGACCCAGTACTTC
TRBJ2-7 TRBD1 TRBV5-6 - CASSFPTGTGASYEQYF TGTGCCAGCAGCTTCCCCACCGGGACAGGGGCCTCCTACGAGCAGTACTTC
TRBJ2-2 TRBD2 TRBV5-1 - CASSLVSGSNTGELFF TGCGCCAGCAGCTTGGTGAGCGGGAGCAACACCGGGGAGCTGTTTTTT
TRBJ2-3 - TRBV6-5 - CASAGGGPTDTQYF TGTGCCAGCGCAGGCGGGGGCCCCACAGATACGCAGTATTTT
TRBJ2-7 TRBD2 TRBV2 - CASGLAGGAFYEQYF TGTGCCAGCGGATTAGCGGGGGGGGCCTTTTACGAGCAGTACTTC
TRBJ2-4 - TRBV12-5 - CASGSLTPPQYF TGTGCTAGTGGATCCCTGACACCGCCCCAGTACTTC